The entry below describes one TCR beta chain. Its antigen is currently unknown. The germline CDR1 and CDR2 sequences are LGHNA and YNFKEQ. The V end lost 2 bases, the J end lost 4 bases, and 15 bases lay between the germline ends. This CDR3 comprises 15 residues. The assay used was immunoSEQ (version v3.0), run at survey level. Only in-frame clones appear in the TCRdb table, and some are missing; sequencing was by immunoSEQ multiplex PCR. The sample carries tens of thousands of clones, 80% to 95% recorded once. The data originate from a study of long-term antiretroviral therapy in people with HIV. Study-wide results and caveats: HIV repertoires had narrower CDR3 length ranges than controls. Although diversity increased after ART, it remained lower than in transplant donor controls.

Each donor had at least one pre-ART and at least two post-ART PBMC samples. Every specimen provided about 0.9-11 million cryopreserved PBMC before DNA extraction took place. The V and J genes are TRBV4-2 and TRBJ2-7; D gene ambiguous. The TCR was taken from a woman in her 50s with HIV. The source was unsorted PBMCs, collected 4.4 years after starting antiretroviral therapy. The CDR3 region has the DNA TGTGCCAGCAGCCAACGGTACCCCCCTGTGTACGAGCAGTACTTC. It codes for CASSQRYPPVYEQYF.